Detailed here is one T cell receptor (beta chain). RNA totalling about 0.5 to 1 ug underwent reverse transcription with random hexamers. One entry per CDR3 protein results from TCRdb running MiXCR on the immunoSEQ multiplex PCR reads. The table has about 190,000 distinct CDR3 sequences, around 95% seen once. The data were obtained in a study of CD8 T cells in Susac syndrome. This clonotype was sampled from a human donor with Susac syndrome. The specimen was CD8+ T cells from PBMCs.

The CDR3: CAWSVFTETQYF. CDR3 nucleotides: TGTGCCTGGAGTGTCTTTACAGAGACCCAGTACTTC. The chain links TRBV30 to TRBJ2-5, with no clear D. Trimming pared 0 bases from V and 4 bases from J, leaving 6 bases between. The CDR3 runs 12 residues. CDR1 and CDR2 (germline): GTSNPN, SVGIG (reference sequence).